What follows are 14 T cell receptor beta chains derived from one specimen sequenced in a study of regulatory T cells in long-lasting Graves disease. In building TCR beta libraries, iRepertoire HTBI primers were used together with Arm-PCR of CDR3 regions. Each CDR3 protein is one row after TCRdb ran MiXCR on the multiplex PCR reads. This sample carries 600,000 to 650,000 distinct CDR3 sequences, roughly 15% of them seen once, and the ten largest clones take about 18%. As to time point: newly diagnosed GD, antithyroid drugs for less than 3 months. Generation of the TCR library employed RNA extracted from PBMCs. The same sample was also used in a study of T cells in Graves' hyperthyroidism and ophthalmopathy.

This specimen was peripheral blood mononuclear cells (PBMCs), taken at new diagnosis, from a patient treated with antithyroid drugs. The receptors were gathered from a woman aged 25 to 39 with Graves disease.

This clonotype was found a few times. The chain carries TRBV30 and TRBJ1-3, with D hard to call. This CDR3 comprises 14 residues. Germline CDR1 is GTSNPN and CDR2 is SVGIG (reference sequence). Trimming removed 3 bases at V and 0 bases at J, with 9 bases between. CDR3 nucleotide sequence: TGTGCCTGGAGGGGGATTGGCTCTGGAAACACCATATATTTT. Protein sequence: CAWRGIGSGNTIYF.

The rearrangement joins TRBV5-1 to TRBJ2-7, with D tentatively TRBD2 (5 bases). Trimming shortened V by 5 bases and J by 5 bases, and 20 bases separated the two germline ends. The germline gives CDR1 SGHRS, CDR2 YFSETQ. This CDR3 contains 15 residues. The CDR3 DNA reads as TGCGCCAGCAGTCTCGTCGCGGGCCTACCCAACGAGCAGTACTTC. Its translation is CASSLVAGLPNEQYF.

This clonotype was detected many times. The V gene is TRBV2, the J gene TRBJ1-5, with D tentatively TRBD1 (5 bases). V gave up 8 bases and J gave up 2 bases, with 13 bases separating them. Looked up from germline, CDR1 is SNHLY and CDR2 is FYNNEI. This CDR3 contains 14 residues. The CDR3 sequence: CASAGTGGNQPQHF. The CDR3 DNA follows: TGTGCCAGCGCTGGGACTGGCGGCAATCAGCCCCAGCATTTT.

The chain has TRBV18 and TRBJ1-1; D perhaps matches TRBD1 (5 bases). CDR1 and CDR2 from the germline V gene are KGHSH and LQKENI. With 2 bases removed from V and 1 base from J, the gap between germline ends came to 14 bases. The CDR3 consists of 16 residues. The CDR3 spells CASSPEIQARNTEAFF. The DNA for the CDR3 is TGTGCCAGCTCACCAGAAATACAGGCGAGGAACACTGAAGCTTTCTTT. Drawing the rest from reference TRBV18 and TRBJ1-1, the complete variable domain is NAGVMQNPRHLVRRRGQEARLRCSPMKGHSHVYWYRQLPEEGLKFMVYLQKENIIDESGMPKERFSAEFPKEGPSILRIQQVVRGDSAAYFCASSPEIQARNTEAFFGQGTRLTVV.

About this clonotype itself: A much larger clone sits a single nucleotide away, making a read error possible. CDR3 sequence reads: CAGSSPGQGQYNEQFF. In DNA form, the CDR3 reads TGTGCCGGCAGTTCCCCGGGACAGGGACAATACAATGAGCAGTTCTTC. The V gene is TRBV28, the J gene TRBJ2-1, with 9 bases matching TRBD1. Germline V gene sequence: CDR1 MDHEN, CDR2 SYDVKM. This CDR3 is built from 16 residues.

This clonotype was picked up many times. The chain has TRBV6-2 or TRBV6-3 and TRBJ2-1; D assignment may be TRBD1 or TRBD2 (5 bases each). The CDR3 runs 18 residues. The germline V gene has CDR1 MNHEY and CDR2 SVGEGT. Trimming took off 6 bases at V and 6 bases at J, with 27 bases between the two ends. As DNA, the CDR3 is TGTGCCAGCAGCAGTTACTACCTACGGCGTGGGGCGGGCAATGAGCAGTTCTTC. Its protein product is CASSSYYLRRGAGNEQFF.

In its sample, this clonotype was seen a few times. The rearrangement joins TRBV20-1 to TRBJ2-2; a possible D gene is TRBD2 (6 bases). The germline V gene encodes CDR1 DFQATT and CDR2 SNEGSKA (reference sequence). V gave up 6 bases and J gave up 5 bases, with 13 bases separating them. The CDR3 length is 13 residues. CDR3 coding DNA: TGCAGTGCGACGGGACTTCGTACCGGGGAGCTGTTTTTT. Translated, it gives CSATGLRTGELFF.

This clonotype was observed at least ten times. V usage is TRBV2 and J usage is TRBJ2-7; TRBD2 aligns across 11 bases. The CDR3 runs to 15 residues. J gave up 1 base and V 6 bases, and 5 bases lay outside the gene matches. The germline CDR1 and CDR2 sequences are SNHLY and FYNNEI. In nucleotides, the CDR3 is TGTGCCAGCAGGTCCGGGACTAGCGGTTCCTACGAGCAGTACTTC. It encodes CASRSGTSGSYEQYF.

Only a few counts were recorded for this clonotype. The rearrangement links TRBV20-1 to TRBJ2-5, with 9 positions matching TRBD2. The CDR3 spans 17 residues. V trimming: 3 bases; J trimming: 4 bases; junction bases outside the gene matches: 15. Looked up from germline, CDR1 is DFQATT and CDR2 is SNEGSKA (reference sequence). The DNA of the CDR3 is TGCAGTGCTAGGACCCCCCGGGTAGCGGGAGCGGGAGAGACCCAGTACTTC. It is translated as CSARTPRVAGAGETQYF.

The chain recombines TRBV10-3 with TRBJ2-3, with D possibly TRBD2 on 5 matching bases. V dropped 6 bases and J dropped 8 bases, with 15 bases sitting between them. Germline loops: CDR1 ENHRY, CDR2 SYGVKD. The length of the CDR3 is 13 residues. CDR3 in DNA: TGTGCCATCAGCCGGGGAGAAGAATCTACGCAGTATTTT. This codes for CAISRGEESTQYF.

There are a few counts of this clonotype. V and J are TRBV19 and TRBJ1-5; D unresolved. This CDR3 has 16 amino acids. Deletions cut 7 bases from V and 9 bases from J, with 25 bases between. Germline V gives CDR1 LNHDA, CDR2 SQIVND (reference sequence). The CDR3 DNA follows: TGTGCCAGTAATGAATCGGTGGATCCTCGACGGCGGCCCCAGCATTTT. It encodes CASNESVDPRRRPQHF.

This clonotype was seen a handful of times. V is TRBV4-1 and J is TRBJ1-4, with TRBD1 matching 7 bases. The CDR3 runs 15 residues. After removal of 4 bases from V and 5 bases from J, the junction contained 7 bases not matched to a gene. The germline gives CDR1 MGHRA, CDR2 YSYEKL. The CDR3 bases are TGCGCCAGCAGCCCCTCGGGACAGCTCAATGAAAAACTGTTTTTT. The encoded protein is CASSPSGQLNEKLFF.

V is TRBV20-1 and J is TRBJ1-5; D ambiguous. The CDR3 is made up of 16 amino acids. Trimming stripped 0 bases from V and 6 bases from J, with 18 bases between. The germline gives CDR1 DFQATT, CDR2 SNEGSKA (reference sequence). The CDR3 spells CSARDPRGGPGQPQHF. In nucleotides, the CDR3 is TGCAGTGCTAGAGACCCGCGGGGAGGGCCGGGTCAGCCCCAGCATTTT.

Points on this clonotype: Given a much more abundant clone one base away, this may be a read error. The chain recombines TRBV27 with TRBJ2-3; D not resolved. The germline V gene encodes CDR1 MNHEY and CDR2 SMNVEV (reference sequence). This CDR3 has 12 amino acids. This CDR3 is CAGSFSHNTQYF. The CDR3 DNA is TGTGCCGGCAGTTTCTCCCATAATACGCAGTATTTT.